The 12 T cell receptor beta chains below were found in one sample sequenced in a study of blood T cell repertoires in COVID-19. TCRdb's copy holds only in-frame clones and misses some; the assay was immunoSEQ multiplex PCR. The sample has about 200,000 clones, around 87% seen once. Source material: peripheral blood. The receptor set was obtained from a man aged 60 to 69 with acute or convalescent COVID-19.

The V and J genes are TRBV6-5 and TRBJ2-1, with 10 bases that match TRBD2. The CDR3 extends over 15 amino acids. The V segment lost 6 bases and the J segment 6 bases; nucleotides outside the gene matches: 8. In germline, CDR1 is MNHEY, CDR2 SVGAGI. The CDR3 is CASRDGLADINEQFF. The CDR3, as DNA: TGTGCCAGCAGAGACGGACTAGCGGACATCAATGAGCAGTTCTTC.

The chain uses TRBV3-1 (or the pseudogene TRBV3-2) and TRBJ1-3; D may be TRBD1 (6 bases). Trimming pared 7 bases from V and 0 bases from J, leaving 10 bases between. The CDR3 spans 14 residues. From germline, CDR1 is LGHDT and CDR2 YNNKEL (reference sequence). The CDR3 loop is CASTGQNSGNTIYF. In DNA, the CDR3 is TGTGCCAGCACGGGACAAAACTCTGGAAACACCATATATTTT.

The chain employs TRBV4-1 and TRBJ2-3; 8 bases line up with TRBD1. The J segment lost 12 bases and the V segment lost 4 bases, leaving 9 bases of the junction unmatched. CDR3 length: 13 amino acids. The germline gives CDR1 MGHRA, CDR2 YSYEKL. The CDR3: CASSLDRGGGQYF. In DNA, the CDR3 is TGCGCCAGCAGCCTTGACAGGGGTGGTGGACAGTATTTT.

The chain links TRBV29-1 to TRBJ2-3, with D possibly being TRBD1 (6 bases). Germline values: CDR1 SQVTM, CDR2 ANQGSEA. Between the trimmed V and J ends, which lost 1 base and 8 bases, there was a span of 13 bases. This CDR3 comprises 13 residues. The CDR3 DNA reads TGCAGCGTTGAAGGGCAGGGGCAAGGTACGCAGTATTTT. Translating gives CSVEGQGQGTQYF.

The J gene is TRBJ2-7, the V gene TRBV19; TRBD1 matches at 11 bases. V trimming: 5 bases; J trimming: 3 bases; junction bases outside the gene matches: 3. The CDR3 totals 14 residues. Per the germline V gene, CDR1 is LNHDA and CDR2 is SQIVND (reference sequence). For the CDR3, the DNA is TGTGCCAGTAGTTTGGACAGGGGGCACTACGAGCAGTACTTC. This gives the protein CASSLDRGHYEQYF.

CDR3 bases: TGTGCCAGCAGTTACTCTTGGACAGGGGAAGGACAGCCCCAGCATTTT. Its translation: CASSYSWTGEGQPQHF. V and J are TRBV6-5 and TRBJ1-5; 9 nucleotides align to TRBD1. With 0 bases clipped from V and 7 bases from J, the junction kept 7 bases outside the gene matches. Germline CDR1 reads MNHEY; CDR2 reads SVGAGI. This CDR3 has 16 residues.

The chain carries TRBV5-1 and TRBJ2-5; 8 bases fit TRBD2. This CDR3 region has 15 residues. Germline lookup yields CDR1 SGHRS and CDR2 YFSETQ. Trimming removed 1 base from V and 2 bases from J; junction bases left unmatched: 4. The CDR3 spells CASSLSGTRQETQYF. CDR3 sequence (DNA): TGCGCCAGCAGCTTGTCGGGGACTAGACAAGAGACCCAGTACTTC.

This clone has only one observation. The chain carries TRBV12-3 or TRBV12-4 and TRBJ1-1, with D possibly being TRBD1 (5 bases). The CDR3 covers 11 residues. V lost 5 bases and J 11 bases, leaving 12 bases between the germline ends. In DNA, the CDR3 is TGTGCCAGCAGTAGTGGAGGGACGGCTTTCTTT. Translation gives CASSSGGTAFF.

This sequence joins TRBV28 and TRBJ2-3; TRBD1 agrees at 12 bases. The CDR3 sequence is 16 residues long. Germline V CDR1 and CDR2: MDHEN, SYDVKM. The ends lost 3 bases at V and 3 bases at J; junction bases unmatched: 4. In DNA form, the CDR3 reads TGTGCCAGCAGTTTCGGGGACAGGGGGCTGACAGATACGCAGTATTTT. It yields the protein CASSFGDRGLTDTQYF.

The chain is built from TRBV28 and TRBJ1-4; D is perhaps TRBD1 (6 bases). CDR1 and CDR2 (germline): MDHEN, SYDVKM. Between the trimmed V and J ends, which lost 6 bases and 7 bases, there was a span of 15 bases. The CDR3 is made up of 14 amino acids. CDR3 residues: CASREQGTGEKLFF. The CDR3 region has the DNA TGTGCCAGCAGGGAACAGGGCACGGGTGAAAAACTGTTTTTT. Combining the CDR3 with reference TRBV28 and TRBJ1-4 gives the whole variable domain DVKVTQSSRYLVKRTGEKVFLECVQDMDHENMFWYRQDPGLGLRLIYFSYDVKMKEKGDIPEGYSVSREKKERFSLILESASTNQTSMYLCASREQGTGEKLFFGSGTQLSVL.

V gene TRBV13 combines with J gene TRBJ2-3; tentative D call: TRBD2 (7 bases). Germline V gene data show CDR1 as PRHDT and CDR2 as FYEKMQ (reference sequence). This CDR3 spans 15 amino acids. V was cut by 4 bases and J by 2 bases, with 13 bases left in between. The CDR3: CASSSWGGLTDTQYF. The CDR3 bases are TGTGCCAGCAGCTCCTGGGGGGGCCTCACAGATACGCAGTATTTT. The full variable domain, completed using reference TRBV13 and TRBJ2-3, is AAGVIQSPRHLIKEKRETATLKCYPIPRHDTVYWYQQGPGQDPQFLISFYEKMQSDKGSIPDRFSAQQFSDYHSELNMSSLELGDSALYFCASSSWGGLTDTQYFGPGTRLTVL.

The chain employs TRBV5-6 and TRBJ1-6, with TRBD1 as a possible D gene (5 bases). From germline, CDR1 is SGHDT and CDR2 YYEEEE. This CDR3 spans 15 amino acids. V shed 1 base and J shed 3 bases, with 8 bases lying between them. Here the CDR3 reads CASSLSGGYNSPLHF. The CDR3 DNA is TGTGCCAGCAGCTTGAGCGGGGGCTATAATTCACCCCTCCACTTT. The variable domain in full, with the rest retrieved from reference TRBV5-6 and TRBJ1-6, is DAGVTQSPTHLIKTRGQQVTLRCSPKSGHDTVSWYQQALGQGPQFIFQYYEEEERQRGNFPDRFSGHQFPNYSSELNVNALLLGDSALYLCASSLSGGYNSPLHFGNGTRLTVT.